This TCR beta chain stems from a study of Graves' ophthalmopathy and Graves' hyperthyroidism. Looking at the study overall: Ophthalmopathy absent within 18 months of follow-up marked hyperthyroidism as stable.

Amplification of TCR beta CDR3 regions used RNA transcripts. A first-round RT-PCR used HTBI primers, followed by a second-round multiplex PCR. TCRdb re-derived calls from the multiplex PCR reads in MiXCR, one entry per CDR3 protein. This table holds 560,000 or so distinct CDR3 sequences, roughly 39% found once. Exclusion applied to patients with other autoimmune diseases, uncontrolled infections, pregnancy or lactation. From germline, CDR1 is ENHRY and CDR2 SYGVKD. CDR3 size: 14 residues. V gave up 10 bases and J gave up 4 bases; unmatched junction bases: 12. The rearrangement joins TRBV10-3 to TRBJ2-5; 7 positions agree with TRBD1. The sample comprised peripheral blood or thyroid tissue (not recorded which). The source is an adult man with Graves' hyperthyroidism. CDR3 loop: CASSYTGEGETQYF. As DNA, the CDR3 is TGTGCCAGCAGCTACACAGGGGAAGGAGAGACCCAGTACTTC.